The clone carrying this T cell receptor (beta chain) was detected ten times or more. CDR3 length: 15 residues. CDR1 is SGHRS and CDR2 is YFSETQ in the germline V gene. V was clipped by 5 bases and J by 4 bases, with 18 bases between them. This sample is drawn from a study of T-cell reconstitution after alpha-beta-depleted transplantation in children. Unique molecular identifiers were incorporated into the prepared TCRbeta library. One entry per CDR3 protein, called by TCRdb with MiXCR from the PCR reads. The repertoire includes 70,000 to 95,000 distinct CDR3 sequences, over 9% of them detected once, and about 15% sits in the top ten.

Specimen: PBMCs from the stem cell graft donor, collected from the stem cell graft. The chain carries TRBV5-1 and TRBJ1-1; TRBD1 is a possible D gene (6 bases). The origin of this receptor is a human donor who donated a stem cell graft to a child with inherited bone marrow failure. CDR3 DNA sequence: TGCGCCAGCAGTAAGGGGGTCTTCCTTCTCACTGAAGCTTTCTTT. Translated, it gives CASSKGVFLLTEAFF.